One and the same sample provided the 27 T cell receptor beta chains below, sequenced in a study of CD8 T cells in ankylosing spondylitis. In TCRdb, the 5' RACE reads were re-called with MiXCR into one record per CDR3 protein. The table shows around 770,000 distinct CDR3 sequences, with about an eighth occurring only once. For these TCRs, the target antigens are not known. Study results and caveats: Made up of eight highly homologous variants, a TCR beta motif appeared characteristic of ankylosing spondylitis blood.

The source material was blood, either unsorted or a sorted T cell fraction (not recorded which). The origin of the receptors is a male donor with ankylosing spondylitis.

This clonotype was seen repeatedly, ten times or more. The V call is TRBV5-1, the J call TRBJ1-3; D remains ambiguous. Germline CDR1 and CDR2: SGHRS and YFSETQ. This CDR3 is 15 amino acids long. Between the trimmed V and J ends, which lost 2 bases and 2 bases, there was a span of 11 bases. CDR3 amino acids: CASSFSGEAGNTIYF. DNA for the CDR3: TGCGCCAGCAGCTTTTCGGGAGAAGCTGGAAACACCATATATTTT.

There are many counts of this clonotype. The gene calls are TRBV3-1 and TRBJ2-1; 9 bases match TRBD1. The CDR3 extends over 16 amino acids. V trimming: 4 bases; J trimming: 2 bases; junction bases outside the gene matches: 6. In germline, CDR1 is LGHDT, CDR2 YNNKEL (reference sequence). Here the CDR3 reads CASSRWTGDPYNEQFF. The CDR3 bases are TGTGCCAGCAGCCGATGGACAGGGGACCCCTACAATGAGCAGTTCTTC.

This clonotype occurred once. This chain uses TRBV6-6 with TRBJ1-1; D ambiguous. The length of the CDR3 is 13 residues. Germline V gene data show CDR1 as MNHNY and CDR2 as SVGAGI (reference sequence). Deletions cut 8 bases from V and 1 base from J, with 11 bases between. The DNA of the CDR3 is TGTGCCAGCCAGGCCAGGCCGAACACTGAAGCTTTCTTT. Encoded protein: CASQARPNTEAFF.

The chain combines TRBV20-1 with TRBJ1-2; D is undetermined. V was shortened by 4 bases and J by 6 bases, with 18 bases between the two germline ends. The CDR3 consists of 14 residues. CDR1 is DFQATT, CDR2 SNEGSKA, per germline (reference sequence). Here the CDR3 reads CSAIIFPGGDGYTF. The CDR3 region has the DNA TGCAGTGCTATTATCTTCCCAGGTGGTGATGGCTACACCTTC.

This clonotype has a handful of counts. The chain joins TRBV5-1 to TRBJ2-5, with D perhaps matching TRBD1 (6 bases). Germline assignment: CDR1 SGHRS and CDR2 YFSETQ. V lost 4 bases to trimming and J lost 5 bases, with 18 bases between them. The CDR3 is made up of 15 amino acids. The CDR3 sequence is CASSIRETQGETQYF. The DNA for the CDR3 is TGCGCCAGCAGCATAAGGGAAACCCAGGGGGAGACCCAGTACTTC.

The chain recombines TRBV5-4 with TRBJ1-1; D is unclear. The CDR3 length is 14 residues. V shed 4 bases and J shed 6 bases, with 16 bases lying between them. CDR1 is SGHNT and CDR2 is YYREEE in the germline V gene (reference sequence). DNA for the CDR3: TGTGCCAGCAGCCGTTCACGGGAAGAATCTGAAGCTTTCTTT. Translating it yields CASSRSREESEAFF.

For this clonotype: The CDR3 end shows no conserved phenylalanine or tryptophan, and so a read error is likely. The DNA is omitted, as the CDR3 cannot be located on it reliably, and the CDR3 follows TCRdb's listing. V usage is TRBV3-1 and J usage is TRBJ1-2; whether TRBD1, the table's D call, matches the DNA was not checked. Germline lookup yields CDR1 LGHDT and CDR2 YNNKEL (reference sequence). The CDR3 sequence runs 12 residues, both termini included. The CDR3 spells CASSHRWTGCTL.

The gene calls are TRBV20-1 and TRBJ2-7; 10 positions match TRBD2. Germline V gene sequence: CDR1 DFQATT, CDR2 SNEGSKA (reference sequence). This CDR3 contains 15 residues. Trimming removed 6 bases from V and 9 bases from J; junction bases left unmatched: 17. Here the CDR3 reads CSALDGGLAGVRQYF. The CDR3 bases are TGCAGTGCCTTAGATGGCGGGCTAGCGGGAGTACGGCAGTACTTC.

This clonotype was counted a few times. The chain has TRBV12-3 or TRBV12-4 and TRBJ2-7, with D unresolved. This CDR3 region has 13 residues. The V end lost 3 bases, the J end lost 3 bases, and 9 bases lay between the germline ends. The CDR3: CASSFGVLYEQYF. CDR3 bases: TGTGCCAGCAGTTTTGGGGTTCTCTACGAGCAGTACTTC.

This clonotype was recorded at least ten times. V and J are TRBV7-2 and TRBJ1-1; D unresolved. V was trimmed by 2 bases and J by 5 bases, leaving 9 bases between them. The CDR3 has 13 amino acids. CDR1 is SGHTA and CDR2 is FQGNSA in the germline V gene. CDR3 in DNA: TGTGCCAGCAGCTTATGGGTAGATACTGAAGCTTTCTTT. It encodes CASSLWVDTEAFF.

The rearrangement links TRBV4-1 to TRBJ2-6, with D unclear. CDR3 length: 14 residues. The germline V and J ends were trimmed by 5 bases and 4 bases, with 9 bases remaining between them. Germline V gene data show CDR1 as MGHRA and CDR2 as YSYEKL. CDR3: CASSMRPGANVLTF. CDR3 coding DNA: TGCGCCAGCAGCATGCGTCCGGGGGCCAACGTCCTGACTTTC.

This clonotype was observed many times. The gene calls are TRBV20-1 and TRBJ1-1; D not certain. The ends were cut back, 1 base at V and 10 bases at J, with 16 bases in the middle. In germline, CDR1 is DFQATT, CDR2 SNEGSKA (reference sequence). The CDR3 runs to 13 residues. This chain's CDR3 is CSARGTQLDIAFF. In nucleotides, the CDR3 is TGCAGTGCTAGAGGAACACAGCTTGATATAGCTTTCTTT.

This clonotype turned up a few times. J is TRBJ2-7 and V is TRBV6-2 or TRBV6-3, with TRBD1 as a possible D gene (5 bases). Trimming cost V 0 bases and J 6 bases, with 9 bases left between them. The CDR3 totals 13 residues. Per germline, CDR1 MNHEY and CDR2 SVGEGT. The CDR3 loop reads CASSYSGRVEQYF. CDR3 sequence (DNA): TGTGCCAGCAGTTACTCGGGCAGGGTCGAGCAGTACTTC.

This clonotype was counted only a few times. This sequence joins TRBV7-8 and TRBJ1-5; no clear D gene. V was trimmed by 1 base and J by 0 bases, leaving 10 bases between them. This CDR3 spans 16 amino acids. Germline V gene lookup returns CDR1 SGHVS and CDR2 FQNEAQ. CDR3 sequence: CASSLVGKGSNQPQHF. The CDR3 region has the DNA TGTGCCAGCAGCTTAGTTGGCAAGGGTAGCAATCAGCCCCAGCATTTT.

The CDR3 nucleotides read TGCAGTGCCCCCGACAGGGGGCTCACTGAAGCTTTCTTT. It is translated as CSAPDRGLTEAFF. The chain employs TRBV20-1 and TRBJ1-1; 10 bases are shared with TRBD1. The CDR3 is made up of 13 amino acids. V lost 6 bases and J lost 4; bases outside the gene matches: 5. Germline assignment: CDR1 DFQATT and CDR2 SNEGSKA (reference sequence).

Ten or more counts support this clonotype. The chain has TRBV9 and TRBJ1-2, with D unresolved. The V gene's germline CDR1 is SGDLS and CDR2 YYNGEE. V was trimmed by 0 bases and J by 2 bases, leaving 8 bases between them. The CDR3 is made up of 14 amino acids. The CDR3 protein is CASSVEIGNYGYTF. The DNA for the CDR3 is TGTGCCAGCAGCGTAGAAATTGGGAACTATGGCTACACCTTC. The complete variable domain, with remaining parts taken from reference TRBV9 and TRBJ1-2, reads DSGVTQTPKHLITATGQRVTLRCSPRSGDLSVYWYQQSLDQGLQFLIQYYNGEERAKGNILERFSAQQFPDLHSELNLSSLELGDSALYFCASSVEIGNYGYTFGSGTRLTVV.

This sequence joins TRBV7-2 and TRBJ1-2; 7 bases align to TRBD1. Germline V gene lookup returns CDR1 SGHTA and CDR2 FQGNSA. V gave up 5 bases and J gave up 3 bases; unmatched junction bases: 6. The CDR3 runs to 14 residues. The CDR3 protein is CASSITGAYYGYTF. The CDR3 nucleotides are TGTGCCAGCAGCATTACAGGGGCGTACTATGGCTACACCTTC. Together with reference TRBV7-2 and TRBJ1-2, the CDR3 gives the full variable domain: GAGVSQSPSNKVTEKGKDVELRCDPISGHTALYWYRQSLGQGLEFLIYFQGNSAPDKSGLPSDRFSAERTGGSVSTLTIQRTQQEDSAVYLCASSITGAYYGYTFGSGTRLTVV.

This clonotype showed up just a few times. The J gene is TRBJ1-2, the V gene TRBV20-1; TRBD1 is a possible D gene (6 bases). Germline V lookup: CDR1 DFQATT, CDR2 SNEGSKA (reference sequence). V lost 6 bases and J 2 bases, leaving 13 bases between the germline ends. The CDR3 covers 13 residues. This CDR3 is CSAGPGANYGYTF. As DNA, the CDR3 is TGCAGTGCCGGACCGGGGGCAAACTATGGCTACACCTTC.

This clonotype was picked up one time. The CDR3 loop is CASSRVGGTGELFF. Written as DNA, the CDR3 is TGTGCCAGCAGCAGGGTTGGTGGCACCGGGGAGCTGTTTTTT. This chain links TRBV6-2 or TRBV6-3 with TRBJ2-2, with D possibly TRBD1 on 5 matching bases. Looked up from germline, CDR1 is MNHEY and CDR2 is SVGEGT. Trimming left V 6 bases short and J 4 bases short, with 12 bases between. The CDR3 has 14 residues.

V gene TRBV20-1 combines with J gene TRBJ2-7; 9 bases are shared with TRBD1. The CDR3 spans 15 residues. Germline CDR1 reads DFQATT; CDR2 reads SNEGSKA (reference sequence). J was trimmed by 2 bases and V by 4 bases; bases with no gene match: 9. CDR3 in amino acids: CSATQSGTGTYEQYF. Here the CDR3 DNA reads TGCAGTGCTACTCAATCCGGGACAGGGACCTACGAGCAGTACTTC.

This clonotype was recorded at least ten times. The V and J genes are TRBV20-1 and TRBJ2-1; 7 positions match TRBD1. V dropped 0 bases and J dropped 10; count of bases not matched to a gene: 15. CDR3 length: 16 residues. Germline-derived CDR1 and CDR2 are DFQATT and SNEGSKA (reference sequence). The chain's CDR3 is CSARDPTTGSGEEQFF. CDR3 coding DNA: TGCAGTGCTAGAGATCCGACGACAGGGAGCGGCGAGGAGCAGTTCTTC.

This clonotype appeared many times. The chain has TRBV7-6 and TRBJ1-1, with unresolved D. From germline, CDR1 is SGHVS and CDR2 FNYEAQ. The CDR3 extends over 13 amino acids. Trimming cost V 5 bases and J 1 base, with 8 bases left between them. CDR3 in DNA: TGTGCCAGCAGCGCCGGGCAGAACACTGAAGCTTTCTTT. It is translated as CASSAGQNTEAFF. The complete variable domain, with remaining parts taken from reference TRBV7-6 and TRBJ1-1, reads GAGVSQSPRYKVTKRGQDVALRCDPISGHVSLYWYRQALGQGPEFLTYFNYEAQQDKSGLPNDRFSAERPEGSISTLTIQRTEQRDSAMYRCASSAGQNTEAFFGQGTRLTVV.

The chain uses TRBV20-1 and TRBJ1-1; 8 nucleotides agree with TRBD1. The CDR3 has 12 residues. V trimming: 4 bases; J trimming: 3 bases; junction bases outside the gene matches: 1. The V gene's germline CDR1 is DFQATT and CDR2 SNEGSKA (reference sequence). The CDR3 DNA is TGCAGTGCTACCAGGGGGCACACTGAAGCTTTCTTT. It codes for CSATRGHTEAFF.

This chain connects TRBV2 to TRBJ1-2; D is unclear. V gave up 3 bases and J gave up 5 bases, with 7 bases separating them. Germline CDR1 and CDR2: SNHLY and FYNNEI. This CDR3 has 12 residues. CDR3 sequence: CASSEGRYGYTF. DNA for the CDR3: TGTGCCAGCAGTGAGGGGAGATATGGCTACACCTTC.

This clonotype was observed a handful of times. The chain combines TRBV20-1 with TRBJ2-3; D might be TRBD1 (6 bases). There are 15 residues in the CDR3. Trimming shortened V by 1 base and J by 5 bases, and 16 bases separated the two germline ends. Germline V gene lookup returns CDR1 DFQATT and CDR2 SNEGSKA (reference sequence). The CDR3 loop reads CSARAGTGFVDTQYF. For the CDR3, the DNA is TGCAGTGCTAGAGCGGGAACAGGGTTTGTAGATACGCAGTATTTT.

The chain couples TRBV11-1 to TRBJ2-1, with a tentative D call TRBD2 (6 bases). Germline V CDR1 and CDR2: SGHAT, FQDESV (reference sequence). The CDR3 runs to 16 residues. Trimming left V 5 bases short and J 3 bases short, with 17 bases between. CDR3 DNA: TGTGCCAGCAGCGGAGCCGGGACTGTATTCTACAATGAGCAGTTCTTC. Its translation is CASSGAGTVFYNEQFF.

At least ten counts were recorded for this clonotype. The CDR3 loop is CASSPRIGRDNEQFF. DNA of the CDR3: TGTGCCAGCAGCCCCCGTATTGGAAGGGACAATGAGCAGTTCTTC. The gene calls are TRBV7-2 and TRBJ2-1; D remains ambiguous. V gave up 5 bases and J gave up 5 bases, with 16 bases separating them. Per germline, CDR1 SGHTA and CDR2 FQGNSA. The CDR3 has 15 amino acids.